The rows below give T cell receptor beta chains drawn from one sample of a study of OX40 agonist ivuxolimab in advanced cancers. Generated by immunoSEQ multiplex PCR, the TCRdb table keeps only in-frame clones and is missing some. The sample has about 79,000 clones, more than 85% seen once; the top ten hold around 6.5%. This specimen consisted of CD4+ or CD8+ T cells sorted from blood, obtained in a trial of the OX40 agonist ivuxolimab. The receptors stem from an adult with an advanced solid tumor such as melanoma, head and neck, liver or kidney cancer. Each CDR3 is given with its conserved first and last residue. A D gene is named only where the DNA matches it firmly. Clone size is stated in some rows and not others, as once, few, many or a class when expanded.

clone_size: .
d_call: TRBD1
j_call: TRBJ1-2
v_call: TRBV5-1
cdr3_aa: CASSLLDRAYGYTF
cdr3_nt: TGCGCCAGCAGCCTGCTGGACAGGGCCTATGGCTACACCTTC

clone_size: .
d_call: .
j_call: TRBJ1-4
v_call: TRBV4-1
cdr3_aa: CASSQDEGLNEKLFF
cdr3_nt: TGCGCCAGCAGCCAAGATGAGGGACTTAATGAAAAACTGTTTTTT

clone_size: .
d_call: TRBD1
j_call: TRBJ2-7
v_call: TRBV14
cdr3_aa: CASSQGTGTVQYF
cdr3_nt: TGTGCCAGCAGCCAAGGGACCGGGACAGTACAGTACTTC

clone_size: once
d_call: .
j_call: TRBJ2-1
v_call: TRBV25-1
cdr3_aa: CASSEFGGRGDEQFF
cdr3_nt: TGTGCCAGCAGTGAATTCGGGGGGCGCGGGGATGAGCAGTTCTTC

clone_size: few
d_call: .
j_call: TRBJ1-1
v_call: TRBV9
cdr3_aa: CASSVGPDGMNTEAFF
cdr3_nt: TGTGCCAGCAGCGTAGGGCCAGATGGGATGAACACTGAAGCTTTCTTT

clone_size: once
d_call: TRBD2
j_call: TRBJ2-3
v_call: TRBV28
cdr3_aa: CASSETSGATDTQYF
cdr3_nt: TGTGCCAGCAGTGAGACTAGCGGGGCCACAGATACGCAGTATTTT

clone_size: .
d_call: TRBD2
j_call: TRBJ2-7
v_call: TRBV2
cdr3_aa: CASRGTSGYEQYF
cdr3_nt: TGTGCCAGCAGGGGGACTAGCGGCTACGAGCAGTACTTC

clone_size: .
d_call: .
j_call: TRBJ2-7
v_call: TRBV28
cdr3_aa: CASSLPLGLPYEQYF
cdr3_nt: TGTGCCAGCAGTTTACCCCTAGGACTGCCCTACGAGCAGTACTTC

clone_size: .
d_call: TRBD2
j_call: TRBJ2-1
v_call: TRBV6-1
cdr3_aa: CASSGLAAHNEQFF
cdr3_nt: TGTGCCAGCAGTGGACTAGCGGCCCACAATGAGCAGTTCTTC

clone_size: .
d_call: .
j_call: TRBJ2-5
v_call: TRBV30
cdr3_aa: CAWSKGADKIQYF
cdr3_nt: TGTGCCTGGAGTAAAGGGGCGGACAAGATTCAGTACTTC